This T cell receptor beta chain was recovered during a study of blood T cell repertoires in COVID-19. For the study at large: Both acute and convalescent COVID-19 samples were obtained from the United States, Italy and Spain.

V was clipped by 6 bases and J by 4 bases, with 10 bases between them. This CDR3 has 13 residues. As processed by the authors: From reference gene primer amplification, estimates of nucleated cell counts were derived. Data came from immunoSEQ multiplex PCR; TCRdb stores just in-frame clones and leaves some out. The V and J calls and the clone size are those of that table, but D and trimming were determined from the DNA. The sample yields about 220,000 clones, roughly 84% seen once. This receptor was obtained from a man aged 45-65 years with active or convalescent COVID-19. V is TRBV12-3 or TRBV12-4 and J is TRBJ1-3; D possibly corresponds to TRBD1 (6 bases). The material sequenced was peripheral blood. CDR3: CASSTDRGNTIYF. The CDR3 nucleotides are TGTGCCAGCAGCACGGACAGAGGAAACACCATATATTTT.